Given below is one T cell receptor beta chain in context. The antigen is not known. Random-hexamer reverse transcription was applied to about 0.5 to 1 ug RNA. Amplification of TCR beta CDR3 used immunoSEQ multiplex PCR across 54 Vbeta and 13 Jbeta. TCRdb reprocessed the immunoSEQ multiplex PCR reads with MiXCR, giving one entry per CDR3 protein. The data show 70,000 or so distinct CDR3 sequences, about 95% seen once. This CDR3 has 13 amino acids. Germline loops: CDR1 SQVTM, CDR2 ANQGSEA. The trim removed 6 bases at V and 4 bases at J, leaving 7 bases unmatched. The entry originates in a study of CD8 T cells in Susac syndrome. Study-wide results and limits: That the number of individuals in its TCR sequencing and HLA analysis was relatively small was acknowledged by the study.

Stable or active relapsing-remitting multiple sclerosis, untreated and meeting revised McDonald criteria, defined the controls. Sequencing used CD8+ T cells from PBMCs. This chain joins TRBV29-1 and TRBJ1-2, with 8 nucleotides matching TRBD1. This clonotype was obtained from a human donor with multiple sclerosis. The CDR3 region has the DNA TGCAGCGTCACAGGGGGAGGTGGCTATGGCTACACCTTC. Residues: CSVTGGGGYGYTF.